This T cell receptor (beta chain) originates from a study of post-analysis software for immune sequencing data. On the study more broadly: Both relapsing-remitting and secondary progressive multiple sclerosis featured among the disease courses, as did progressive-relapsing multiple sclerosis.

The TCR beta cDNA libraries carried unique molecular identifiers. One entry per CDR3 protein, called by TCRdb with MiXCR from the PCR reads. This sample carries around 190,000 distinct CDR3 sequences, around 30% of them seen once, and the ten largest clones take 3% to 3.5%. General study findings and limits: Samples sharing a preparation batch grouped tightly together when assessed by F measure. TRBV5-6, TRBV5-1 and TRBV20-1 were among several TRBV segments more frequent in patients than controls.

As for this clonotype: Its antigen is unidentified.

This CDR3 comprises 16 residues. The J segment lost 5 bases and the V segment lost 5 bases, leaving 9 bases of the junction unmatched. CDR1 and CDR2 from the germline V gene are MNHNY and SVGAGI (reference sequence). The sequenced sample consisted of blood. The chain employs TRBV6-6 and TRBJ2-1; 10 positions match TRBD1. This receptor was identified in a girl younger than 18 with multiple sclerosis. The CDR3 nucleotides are TGTGCCAGCAGTCGAGCCCGGGACAGGGGACACAATGAGCAGTTCTTC. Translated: CASSRARDRGHNEQFF.